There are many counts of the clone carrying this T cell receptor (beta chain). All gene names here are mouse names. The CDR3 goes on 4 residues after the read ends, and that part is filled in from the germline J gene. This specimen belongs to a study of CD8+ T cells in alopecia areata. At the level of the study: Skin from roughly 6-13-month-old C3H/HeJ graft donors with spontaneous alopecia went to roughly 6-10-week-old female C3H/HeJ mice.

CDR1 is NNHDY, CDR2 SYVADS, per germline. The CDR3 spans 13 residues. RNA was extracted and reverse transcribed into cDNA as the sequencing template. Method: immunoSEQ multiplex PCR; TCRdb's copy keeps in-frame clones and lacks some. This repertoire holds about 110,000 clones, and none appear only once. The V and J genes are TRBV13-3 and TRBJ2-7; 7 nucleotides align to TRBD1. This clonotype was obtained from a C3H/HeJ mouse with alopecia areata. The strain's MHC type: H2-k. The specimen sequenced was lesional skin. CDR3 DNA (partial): TGTGCCAGCAGTGGAGGGACAGTATAT. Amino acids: CASSGGTVY. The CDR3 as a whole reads CASSGGTVYEQYF.